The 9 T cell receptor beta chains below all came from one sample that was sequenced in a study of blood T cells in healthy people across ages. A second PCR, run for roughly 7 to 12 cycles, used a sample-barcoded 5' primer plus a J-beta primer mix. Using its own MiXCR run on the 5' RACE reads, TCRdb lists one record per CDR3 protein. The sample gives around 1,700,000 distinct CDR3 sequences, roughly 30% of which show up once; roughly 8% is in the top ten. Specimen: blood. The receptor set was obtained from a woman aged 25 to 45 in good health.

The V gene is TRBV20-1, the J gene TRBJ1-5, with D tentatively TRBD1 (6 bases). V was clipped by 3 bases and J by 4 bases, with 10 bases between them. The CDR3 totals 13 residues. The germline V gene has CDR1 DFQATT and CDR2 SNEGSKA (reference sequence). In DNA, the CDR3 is TGCAGTGCTAGGATCAGGGGTAATCAGCCCCAGCATTTT. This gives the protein CSARIRGNQPQHF.

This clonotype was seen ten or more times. CDR3 sequence: CSARYGAMGEQYF. In nucleotides, the CDR3 is TGCAGTGCTAGATATGGGGCTATGGGCGAGCAGTACTTC. The chain is built from TRBV20-1 and TRBJ2-7; weak D call: TRBD1 (5 bases). Germline CDR1 reads DFQATT; CDR2 reads SNEGSKA (reference sequence). Trimming took 2 bases from V and 6 from J, leaving 14 bases between them. The CDR3 covers 13 residues.

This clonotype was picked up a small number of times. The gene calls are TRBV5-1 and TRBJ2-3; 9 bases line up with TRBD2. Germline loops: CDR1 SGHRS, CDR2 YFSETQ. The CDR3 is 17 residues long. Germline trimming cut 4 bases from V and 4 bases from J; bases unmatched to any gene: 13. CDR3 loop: CASSPTVVLAGPDTQYF. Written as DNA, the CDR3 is TGCGCCAGCAGCCCCACCGTCGTTCTAGCGGGGCCAGATACGCAGTATTTT.

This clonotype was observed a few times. The CDR3 loop reads CASNSRQGLQYF. CDR3 DNA sequence: TGTGCCAGCAACTCCCGACAGGGACTCCAGTACTTC. This chain joins TRBV11-2 and TRBJ2-7; D might be TRBD1 (7 bases). Trimming stripped 7 bases from V and 10 bases from J, with 17 bases between. This CDR3 region has 12 residues. Germline V gene data show CDR1 as SGHAT and CDR2 as FQNNGV.

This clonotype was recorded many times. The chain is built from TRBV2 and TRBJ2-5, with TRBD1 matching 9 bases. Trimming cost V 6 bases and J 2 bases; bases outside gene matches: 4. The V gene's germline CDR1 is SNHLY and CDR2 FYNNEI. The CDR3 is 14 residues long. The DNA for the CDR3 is TGTGCCAGCAGACCCGGGACAGGGCAAGAGACCCAGTACTTC. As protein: CASRPGTGQETQYF.

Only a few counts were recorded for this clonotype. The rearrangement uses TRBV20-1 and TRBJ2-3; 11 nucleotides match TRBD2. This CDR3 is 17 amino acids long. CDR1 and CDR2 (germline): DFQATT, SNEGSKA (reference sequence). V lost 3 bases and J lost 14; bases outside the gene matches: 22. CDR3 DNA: TGCAGTGCTAGTGCCCGGAGCCAGGGACTAGCGGAATGGACATCGTATTTT. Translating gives CSASARSQGLAEWTSYF.

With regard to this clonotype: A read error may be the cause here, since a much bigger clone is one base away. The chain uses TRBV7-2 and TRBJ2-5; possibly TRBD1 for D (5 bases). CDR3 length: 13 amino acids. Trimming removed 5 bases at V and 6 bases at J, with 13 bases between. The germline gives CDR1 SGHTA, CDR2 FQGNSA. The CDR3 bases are TGTGCCAGCAGCCAACAGGTGGGTAAGACCCAGTACTTC. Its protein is CASSQQVGKTQYF. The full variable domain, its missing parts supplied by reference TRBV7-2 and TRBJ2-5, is GAGVSQSPSNKVTEKGKDVELRCDPISGHTALYWYRQSLGQGLEFLIYFQGNSAPDKSGLPSDRFSAERTGGSVSTLTIQRTQQEDSAVYLCASSQQVGKTQYFGPGTRLLVL.

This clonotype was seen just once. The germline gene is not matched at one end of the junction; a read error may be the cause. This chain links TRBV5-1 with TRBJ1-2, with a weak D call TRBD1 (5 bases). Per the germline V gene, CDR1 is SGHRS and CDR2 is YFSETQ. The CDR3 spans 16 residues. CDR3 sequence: CTSSSWTPTKSYGYTF. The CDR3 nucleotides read TGCACCAGCAGCTCATGGACACCGACTAAATCCTATGGCTACACCTTC.

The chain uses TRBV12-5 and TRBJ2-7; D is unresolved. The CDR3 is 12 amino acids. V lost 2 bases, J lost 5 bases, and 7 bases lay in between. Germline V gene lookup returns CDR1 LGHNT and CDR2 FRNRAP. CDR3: CASGLRTDEQYF. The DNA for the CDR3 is TGTGCTAGTGGTTTGAGAACCGACGAGCAGTACTTC.